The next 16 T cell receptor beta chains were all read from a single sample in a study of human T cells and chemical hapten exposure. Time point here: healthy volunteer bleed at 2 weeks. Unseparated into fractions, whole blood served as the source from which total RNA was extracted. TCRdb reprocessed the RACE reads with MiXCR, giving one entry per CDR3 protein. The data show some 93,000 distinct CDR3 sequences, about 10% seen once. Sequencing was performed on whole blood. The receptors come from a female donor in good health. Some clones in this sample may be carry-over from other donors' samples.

The CDR3 nucleotides are TGTGCCAGCAGCTTGCGAGCACTAGCCAAAAACATTCAGTACTTC. Translated, it gives CASSLRALAKNIQYF. The chain uses TRBV5-8 and TRBJ2-4; D unclear. Per the germline V gene, CDR1 is SGHTS and CDR2 is YDEGEE. This CDR3 is built from 15 residues. With 1 base removed from V and 0 bases from J, the gap between germline ends came to 8 bases.

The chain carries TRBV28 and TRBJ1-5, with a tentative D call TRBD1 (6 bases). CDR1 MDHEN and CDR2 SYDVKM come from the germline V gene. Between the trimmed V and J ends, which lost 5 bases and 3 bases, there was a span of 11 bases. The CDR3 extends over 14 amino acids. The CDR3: CASSTDRINQPQHF. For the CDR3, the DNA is TGTGCCAGCAGTACAGACAGGATCAATCAGCCCCAGCATTTT.

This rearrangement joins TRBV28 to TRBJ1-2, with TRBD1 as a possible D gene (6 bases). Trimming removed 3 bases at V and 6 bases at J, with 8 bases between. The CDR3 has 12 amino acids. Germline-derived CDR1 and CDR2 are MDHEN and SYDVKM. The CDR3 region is CASSFRGDGYTF. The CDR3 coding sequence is TGTGCCAGCAGTTTCAGGGGAGATGGCTACACCTTC.

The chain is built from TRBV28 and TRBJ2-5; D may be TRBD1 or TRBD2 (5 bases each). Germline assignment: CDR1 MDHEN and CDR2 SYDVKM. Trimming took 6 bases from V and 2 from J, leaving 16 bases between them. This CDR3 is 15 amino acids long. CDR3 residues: CASSTTDGGQETQYF. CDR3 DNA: TGTGCCAGCAGCACGACTGATGGGGGACAAGAGACCCAGTACTTC.

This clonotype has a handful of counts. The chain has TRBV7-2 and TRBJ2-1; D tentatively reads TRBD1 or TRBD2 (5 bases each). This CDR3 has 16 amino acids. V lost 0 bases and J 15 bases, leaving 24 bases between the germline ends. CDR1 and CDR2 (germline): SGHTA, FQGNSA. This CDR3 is CASSLASSRVTGRGFF. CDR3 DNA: TGTGCCAGCAGCTTAGCGTCGAGCCGTGTTACGGGACGGGGGTTCTTC.

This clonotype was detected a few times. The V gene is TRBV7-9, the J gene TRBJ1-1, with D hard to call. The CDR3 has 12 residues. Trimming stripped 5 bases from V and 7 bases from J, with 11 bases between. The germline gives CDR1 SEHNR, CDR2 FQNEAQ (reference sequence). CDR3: CASSPRTVEAFF. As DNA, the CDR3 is TGTGCCAGCAGCCCAAGGACGGTTGAAGCTTTCTTT.

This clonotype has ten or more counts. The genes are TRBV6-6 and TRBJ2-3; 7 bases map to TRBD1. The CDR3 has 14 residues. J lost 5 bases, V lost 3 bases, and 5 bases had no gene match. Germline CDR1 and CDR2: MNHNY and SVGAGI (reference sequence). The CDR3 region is CASSYTGAVDTQYF. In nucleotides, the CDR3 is TGTGCCAGCAGTTATACAGGGGCGGTAGATACGCAGTATTTT.

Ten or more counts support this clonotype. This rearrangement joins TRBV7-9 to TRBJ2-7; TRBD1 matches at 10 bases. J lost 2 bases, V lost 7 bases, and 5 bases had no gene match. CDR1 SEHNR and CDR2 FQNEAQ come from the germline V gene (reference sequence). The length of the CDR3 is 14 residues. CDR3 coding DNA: TGTGCCAGCAAGGAGGACAGGGGGGCCTACGAGCAGTACTTC. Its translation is CASKEDRGAYEQYF. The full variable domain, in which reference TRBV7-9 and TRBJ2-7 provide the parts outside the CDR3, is DTGVSQNPRHKITKRGQNVTFRCDPISEHNRLYWYRQTLGQGPEFLTYFQNEAQLEKSRLLSDRFSAERPKGSFSTLEIQRTEQGDSAMYLCASKEDRGAYEQYFGPGTRLTVT.

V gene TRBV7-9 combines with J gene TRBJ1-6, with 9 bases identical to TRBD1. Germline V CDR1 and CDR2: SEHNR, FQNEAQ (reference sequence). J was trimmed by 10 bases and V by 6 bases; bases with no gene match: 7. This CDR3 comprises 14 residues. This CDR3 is CASRPGQGRSPLHF. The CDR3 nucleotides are TGTGCCAGCAGACCGGGACAGGGAAGATCACCCCTCCACTTT.

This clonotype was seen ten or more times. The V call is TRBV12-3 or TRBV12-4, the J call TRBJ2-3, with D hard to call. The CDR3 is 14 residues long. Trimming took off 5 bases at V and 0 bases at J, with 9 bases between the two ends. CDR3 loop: CASSRETSTDTQYF. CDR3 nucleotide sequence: TGTGCCAGCAGTCGAGAAACTAGCACAGATACGCAGTATTTT.

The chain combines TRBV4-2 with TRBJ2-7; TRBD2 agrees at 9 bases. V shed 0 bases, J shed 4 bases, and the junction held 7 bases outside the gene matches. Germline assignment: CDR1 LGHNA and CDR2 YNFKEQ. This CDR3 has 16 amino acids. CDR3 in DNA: TGTGCCAGCAGCCAAGACTGGGCGGGAGGGTCGTACGAGCAGTACTTC. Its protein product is CASSQDWAGGSYEQYF.

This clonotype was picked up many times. The CDR3 nucleotides read TGCGCCAGCAGCCAAGAAGGAGGAGAGAAAAAACTGTTTTTT. Translation gives CASSQEGGEKKLFF. The J gene is TRBJ1-4, the V gene TRBV4-1, with D unresolved. CDR1 and CDR2 (germline): MGHRA, YSYEKL. The V end lost 0 bases, the J end lost 9 bases, and 11 bases lay between the germline ends. The CDR3 length is 14 residues.

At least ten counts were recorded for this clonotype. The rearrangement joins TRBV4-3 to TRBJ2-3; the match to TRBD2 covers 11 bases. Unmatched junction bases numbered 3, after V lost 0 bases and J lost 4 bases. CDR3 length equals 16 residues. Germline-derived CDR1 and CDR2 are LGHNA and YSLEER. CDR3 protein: CASSQDLAGGADTQYF. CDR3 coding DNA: TGCGCCAGCAGCCAAGATCTAGCGGGAGGCGCAGATACGCAGTATTTT.

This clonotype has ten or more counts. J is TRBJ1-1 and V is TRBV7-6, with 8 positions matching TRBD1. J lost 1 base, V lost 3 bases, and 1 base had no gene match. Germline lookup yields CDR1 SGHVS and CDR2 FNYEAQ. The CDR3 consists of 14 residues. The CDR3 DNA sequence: TGTGCCAGCAGCTTGGGACAGGCGAACACTGAAGCTTTCTTT. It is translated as CASSLGQANTEAFF.

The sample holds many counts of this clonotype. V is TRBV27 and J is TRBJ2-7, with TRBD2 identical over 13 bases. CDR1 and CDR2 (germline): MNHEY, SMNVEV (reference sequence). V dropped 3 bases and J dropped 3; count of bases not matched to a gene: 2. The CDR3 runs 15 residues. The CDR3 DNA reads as TGTGCCAGCAGTTTTGGACTAGCGGGGGACTACGAGCAGTACTTC. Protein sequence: CASSFGLAGDYEQYF.

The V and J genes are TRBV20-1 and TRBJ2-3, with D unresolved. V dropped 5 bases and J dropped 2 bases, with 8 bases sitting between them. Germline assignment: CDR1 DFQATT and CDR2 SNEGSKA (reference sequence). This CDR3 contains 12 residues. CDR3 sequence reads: CSASHYTDTQYF. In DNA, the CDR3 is TGCAGTGCTTCCCATTACACAGATACGCAGTATTTT.